This T cell receptor (beta chain) is drawn from a study of identical twins (dated by TCRdb to about 2016). Background for the entire study: TCR alpha and beta repertoires from monozygotic twins, unrelated adults of various ages and cord blood were deep-sequenced to test whether fetal clonotypes persist. To rule out contamination, the twin experiments were replicated at different times with different library preparation protocols. The full study reports these points: Zero-insertion analyses could be partly confounded by invariant T cells such as MAIT and iNKT, though diverse VJ usage argued against such confounding for most clonotypes. Recombination models systematically underestimated out-of-frame TCR alpha sharing in monozygotic twins but agreed with sharing between unrelated individuals. Compared with coincidental sharing between unrelated individuals, out-of-frame TCR alpha sequences shared between twins had an excess of sequences with low generation probability. Because the same donors could not be followed over many years, the conclusions relied on cross-sectional statistical analysis. Abundant cord blood beta clonotypes had fewer insertions, young adult naive repertoires showed a similar but weaker trend, and memory repertoires showed no such trend. Excess twin sharing in beta out-of-frame sequences was weaker because fewer shared sequences lowered the signal-to-noise ratio.

Every donor in the study was a healthy Caucasian. The twin cohort consisted of three pairs of female monozygotic twins, all aged about 18 to 29 years. Positive isolation kits from Invitrogen were used to isolate CD4+ and CD8+ T cell populations. From cysteine to phenylalanine, the CDR3 is 17 amino acids long. This entry keeps only the CDR3 DNA: 51 bases, framed from base 1. CDR1 LGHDT and CDR2 YNNKEL are derived from the germline V gene (reference sequence). V is reduced by 0 bases and J by 1 base, leaving a spacing of 14 bases between them. Library construction relied on 5' RACE. Sequencing instrument: Illumina HiSeq 2000. Template switching introduced a universal primer binding site; the final cDNA contained a unique molecular identifier, enabling accurate counting of TCR cDNA molecules. First-strand cDNA for TCR alpha and beta chains was synthesized from specific primers in the conserved constant-segment region. Each cDNA library was double barcoded, with a SMART-Mk sample barcode plus Illumina barcodes, to control for contamination. TruSeq adapter sequences and Illumina sample barcodes were added in two successive PCR steps. The Illumina HiSeq platform was used with custom primers to sequence TCR alpha and beta cDNA libraries. The authors' analysis ran thus. MiGEC was used to process raw reads and extract unique molecular identifiers, and MiXCR was used to find CDR3 positions. Recombination models were inferred per individual with the repgenHMM and IGoR tools using an EM algorithm. Shared clonotype analysis was performed with the tcR package in R, normalizing sharing by the product of cloneset sizes. To study raw recombination without the effects of thymic and clonal selection, out-of-frame nonproductive sequences were analyzed. TCRdb reanalyzed the raw reads on its own, using fastp at Q25 for trimming and MiXCR for clone calling, and kept in-frame beta chains. When rows share a CDR3 protein, they turn into one entry using the most common DNA and genes. TCRdb assigned the V and J calls; the authors' analysis was not used. In this sample the table shows about 240,000 distinct CDR3 sequences, approximately 8% of which occur a single time. Roughly 5% of the sample is taken by the ten largest.

This clonotype was recorded many times. Its antigen is currently not known. Per-base quality was not reported, and no clone a single base away is much larger than it. These data were also reused for a study on yellow fever vaccine responses in identical twins. The second investigation adds: According to the authors, in identical twins the way T cells responded to vaccination appeared partly convergent and partly personalized. In the study, vaccine-responding T cell clones were precisely tracked in identical twins.

The receptor was derived from a woman aged 18-29 years in good health. Sequencing was done on a sample of CD8+ T cells sorted from blood. The receptor chain draws on TRBV3-1 and TRBJ2-3, with an unclear D gene assignment. The bases read TGTGCCAGCAGCCAAGATTGGCAGGTCAGTCGCACAGATACGCAGTATTTT. This sequence encodes CASSQDWQVSRTDTQYF.